A selection of T cell receptor beta chains follows, all from one sample in a study of blood T cell repertoires in COVID-19. TCRdb's copy holds only in-frame clones and misses some; the assay was immunoSEQ multiplex PCR. The sample lists over 150,000 clones; over 75% were seen once. The specimen sequenced was PBMCs or T cells enriched from blood (not recorded which). The receptors originated from a woman aged 50 to 60 who had recovered from COVID-19. CDR3s include the opening cysteine and the closing phenylalanine or tryptophan. The order of the fields is V gene, clone size, J gene, D gene, CDR3 protein, CDR3 DNA. The D gene is left open where the match is weak. The size of a clone is reported for some rows only, either as once, few or many, or as a class for expanded clones.

TRBV3-1/TRBV3-2,.,TRBJ1-5,.,CASSQGGGRGSQPQHF,TGTGCCAGCAGCCAAGGCGGGGGGCGCGGGAGTCAGCCCCAGCATTTT
TRBV4-2,.,TRBJ2-1,.,CASSRALANEQFF,TGTGCCAGCAGCCGCGCCCTAGCGAATGAGCAGTTCTTC
TRBV18,.,TRBJ2-5,TRBD1,CASSSDAGGWETQYF,TGTGCCAGCTCATCAGATGCAGGGGGCTGGGAGACCCAGTACTTC
TRBV6-5,.,TRBJ2-3,TRBD1,CASSYWGTGGVDTQYF,TGTGCCAGCAGTTATTGGGGGACAGGGGGTGTAGATACGCAGTATTTT
TRBV2,.,TRBJ1-5,TRBD1,CASTTGTGFGQPQHF,TGTGCCAGCACCACCGGGACAGGGTTTGGTCAGCCCCAGCATTTT
TRBV24-1,.,TRBJ2-1,TRBD2,CATSEQTSGRSNEQFF,TGTGCCACCAGTGAGCAGACTAGCGGGAGAAGCAATGAGCAGTTCTTC
TRBV9,.,TRBJ2-3,TRBD2,CASSVSFALAGVSDTQYF,TGTGCCAGCAGCGTATCCTTCGCCCTAGCGGGAGTTTCAGATACGCAGTATTTT
TRBV24-1,once,TRBJ1-1,.,CATERSGDATEAFF,TGTGCCACCGAGAGGTCAGGGGATGCTACTGAAGCTTTCTTT
TRBV4-3,.,TRBJ2-7,.,CASSQSQVDIYEQYF,TGCGCCAGCAGCCAAAGCCAGGTCGACATCTACGAGCAGTACTTC
TRBV7-2,once,TRBJ1-5,.,CASSLRQGPDQPQHF,TGTGCCAGCAGCTTGCGGCAGGGCCCCGATCAGCCCCAGCATTTT
TRBV11-1,.,TRBJ2-5,.,CASSLRGKGEQETQYF,TGTGCCAGCAGCTTGCGAGGAAAGGGGGAGCAAGAGACCCAGTACTTC
TRBV7-3,.,TRBJ2-3,.,CASSLIASRTDTQYF,TGTGCCAGCAGCTTAATTGCTAGCCGCACAGATACGCAGTATTTT
TRBV6-1,once,TRBJ2-1,TRBD2,CASSEGLAGESRWFNEQFF,TGTGCCAGCAGTGAGGGGCTAGCGGGAGAGTCGAGATGGTTCAATGAGCAGTTCTTC
TRBV18,.,TRBJ1-2,TRBD1,CASSLTGEAGYTF,TGTGCCAGCTCCCTAACAGGGGAAGCTGGCTACACCTTC
TRBV5-4,once,TRBJ1-4,.,CASSRGGDNEKLFF,TGTGCCAGCAGCCGTGGAGGGGATAATGAAAAACTGTTTTTT
TRBV7-6,few,TRBJ1-1,TRBD1,CASSLRTGGSGTEAFF,TGTGCCAGCAGCCTCAGGACAGGGGGCTCGGGCACTGAAGCTTTCTTT
TRBV19,few,TRBJ2-7,TRBD1,CATNRGGKQYF,TGTGCCACCAACAGGGGTGGGAAGCAGTACTTC
TRBV7-6,.,TRBJ2-5,.,CASSPRGGETQYF,TGTGCCAGCAGCCCACGAGGCGGAGAGACCCAGTACTTC
TRBV7-9,.,TRBJ1-4,TRBD1,CASSPGQGGEKLFF,TGTGCCAGTAGTCCGGGACAGGGTGGTGAAAAACTGTTTTTT
TRBV7-9,.,TRBJ1-4,.,CASSLAPGEKLFF,TGTGCCAGCAGCTTAGCTCCGGGGGAAAAACTGTTTTTT
TRBV12-5,.,TRBJ1-5,.,CASGLVHKGRNQPQHF,TGTGCTAGTGGTTTGGTACATAAGGGGCGCAATCAGCCCCAGCATTTT
TRBV25-1,.,TRBJ2-3,TRBD1,CASSEGQGVISDTQYF,TGTGCCAGCAGTGAGGGACAGGGGGTTATTTCAGATACGCAGTATTTT
TRBV28,.,TRBJ2-7,TRBD1,CASSSDRESYEQYF,TGTGCCAGCAGTTCGGACAGGGAGTCCTACGAGCAGTACTTC
TRBV2,once,TRBJ2-3,TRBD2,CASKLAGSSDTQYF,TGTGCCAGCAAATTAGCGGGAAGTAGCGATACGCAGTATTTT
TRBV4-3,.,TRBJ2-7,TRBD1,CASSQDRGVYEQYF,TGCGCCAGCAGCCAGGACAGGGGGGTCTACGAGCAGTACTTC
TRBV2,.,TRBJ1-2,TRBD1,CASSGDSFEQGYTF,TGTGCCAGCAGTGGGGACAGCTTCGAACAGGGCTACACCTTC
TRBV5-1,.,TRBJ1-6,TRBD1,CASSLGDSGQYNSPLHF,TGCGCCAGCAGCTTGGGAGACTCGGGACAGTATAATTCACCCCTCCACTTT
TRBV28,.,TRBJ2-4,.,CASSNRDLAKNIQYF,TGTGCCAGCAGTAACAGGGATCTAGCCAAAAACATTCAGTACTTC
TRBV6-2/TRBV6-3,.,TRBJ2-7,TRBD1,CASSYAEDRGHEQYF,TGTGCCAGCAGTTATGCCGAGGACAGGGGGCATGAGCAGTACTTC
TRBV24-1,.,TRBJ2-2,.,CATSEKGLPLGLFF,TGTGCCACCAGTGAAAAGGGGCTGCCTTTGGGGCTGTTTTTT
TRBV7-2,.,TRBJ2-7,.,CASSSGQTSYEQYF,TGTGCCAGCAGCTCCGGACAGACCTCCTACGAGCAGTACTTC
TRBV4-1,.,TRBJ2-1,TRBD1,CASSQSPGQSSYNEQFF,TGCGCCAGCAGCCAATCACCGGGACAGAGCTCCTACAATGAGCAGTTCTTC
TRBV24-1,.,TRBJ1-1,TRBD1,CATSQGGNTEAFF,TGTGCCACCAGTCAAGGGGGCAACACTGAAGCTTTCTTT
TRBV30,.,TRBJ2-6,TRBD1,CAWTLRGQSSGANVLTF,TGTGCCTGGACCCTCAGGGGGCAGAGCTCTGGGGCCAACGTCCTGACTTTC
TRBV14,once,TRBJ2-5,TRBD2,CASSQWGGSTETQYF,TGTGCCAGCAGCCAATGGGGCGGGAGTACGGAGACCCAGTACTTC
TRBV5-5,.,TRBJ2-7,.,CASSFGGAEQYF,TGTGCCAGCAGCTTCGGCGGCGCCGAGCAGTACTTC
TRBV7-2,once,TRBJ1-1,.,CASSLGRGGNTEAFF,TGTGCCAGCAGCTTAGGGCGGGGCGGGAACACTGAAGCTTTCTTT
TRBV24-1,.,TRBJ2-1,.,CATSVGSGTREQFF,TGTGCCACCAGTGTCGGTAGCGGCACTCGGGAGCAGTTCTTC
TRBV15,.,TRBJ2-7,.,CATSPSGWQRSSYEQYF,TGTGCCACCAGCCCTTCCGGGTGGCAGAGGAGCTCCTACGAGCAGTACTTC
TRBV10-2,.,TRBJ2-1,TRBD2,CASEGLAGGREQFF,TGCGCCAGCGAGGGACTAGCGGGAGGAAGGGAGCAGTTCTTC
TRBV19,.,TRBJ2-7,TRBD1,CASREDRGSYEQYF,TGTGCCAGTAGGGAAGACAGGGGTTCCTACGAGCAGTACTTC